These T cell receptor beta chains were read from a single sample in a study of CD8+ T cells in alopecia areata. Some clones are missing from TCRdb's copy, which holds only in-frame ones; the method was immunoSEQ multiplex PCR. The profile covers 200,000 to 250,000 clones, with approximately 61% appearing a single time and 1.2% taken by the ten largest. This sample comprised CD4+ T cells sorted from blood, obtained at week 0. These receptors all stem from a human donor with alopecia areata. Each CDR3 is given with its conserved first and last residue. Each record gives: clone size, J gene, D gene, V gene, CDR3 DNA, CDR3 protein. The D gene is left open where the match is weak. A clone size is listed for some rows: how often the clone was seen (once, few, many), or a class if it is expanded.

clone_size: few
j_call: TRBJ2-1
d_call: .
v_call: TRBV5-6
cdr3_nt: TGTGCCAGCAGCTTTTCACTGCGAGAGCAGTTCTTC
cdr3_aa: CASSFSLREQFF

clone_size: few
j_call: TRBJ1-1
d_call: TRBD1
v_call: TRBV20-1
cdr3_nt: TGCAGTGCTTGGGGACAGGAAGCTTTCTTT
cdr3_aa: CSAWGQEAFF

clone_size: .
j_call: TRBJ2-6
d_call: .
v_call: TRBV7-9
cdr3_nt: TGTGCCAGCAGCTTAGACTCTGGGGCCAACGTCCTGACTTTC
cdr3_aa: CASSLDSGANVLTF

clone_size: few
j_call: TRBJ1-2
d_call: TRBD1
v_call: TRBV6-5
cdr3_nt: TGTGCCAGCAGACGGACAGGGGATGGCTACACCTTC
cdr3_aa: CASRRTGDGYTF

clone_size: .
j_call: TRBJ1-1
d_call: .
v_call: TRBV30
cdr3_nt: TGTGCCTGGGCCTCGGCAGGGGTGACTGAAGCTTTCTTT
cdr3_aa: CAWASAGVTEAFF

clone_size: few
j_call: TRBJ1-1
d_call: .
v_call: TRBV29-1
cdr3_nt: TGCAGCGTCAGGGGAGGAGTGAACACTGAAGCTTTCTTT
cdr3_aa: CSVRGGVNTEAFF

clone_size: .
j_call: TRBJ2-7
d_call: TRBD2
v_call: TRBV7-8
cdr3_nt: TGTGCCAGCAGCCCTAGCGGTCCCTACGAGCAGTACTTC
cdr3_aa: CASSPSGPYEQYF

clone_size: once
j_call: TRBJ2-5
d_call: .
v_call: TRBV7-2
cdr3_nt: TGTGCCAGCAGCTTCTGGGGGGAGACTAAGTACTTC
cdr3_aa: CASSFWGETKYF

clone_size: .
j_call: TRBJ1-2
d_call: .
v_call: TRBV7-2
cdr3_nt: TGTGCCAGCAGCCGATCTCTACAGCAATTATATGGCTACACCTTC
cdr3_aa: CASSRSLQQLYGYTF

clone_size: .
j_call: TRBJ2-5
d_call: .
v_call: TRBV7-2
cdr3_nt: TGTGCCAGCAGCTTAGCGTACGGAGCAGCGTTGCAAGAGACCCAGTACTTC
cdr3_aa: CASSLAYGAALQETQYF

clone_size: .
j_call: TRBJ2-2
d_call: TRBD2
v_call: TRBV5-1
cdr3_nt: TGCGCCAGCAGCTCCGGACTAGCGGGACCGAACACCGGGGAGCTGTTTTTT
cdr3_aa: CASSSGLAGPNTGELFF

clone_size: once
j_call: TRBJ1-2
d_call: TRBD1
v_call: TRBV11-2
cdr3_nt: TGTGCCAGCAGCATAACACAGGGGAATGGCTACACCTTC
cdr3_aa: CASSITQGNGYTF

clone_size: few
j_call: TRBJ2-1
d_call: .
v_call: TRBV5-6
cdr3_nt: TGTGCCAGCAGCTTTCGTTACAATGAGCAGTTCTTC
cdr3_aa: CASSFRYNEQFF

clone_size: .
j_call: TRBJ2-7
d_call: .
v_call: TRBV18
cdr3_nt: TGTGCCAGCTCACCATTGACAGATTACGAGCAGTACTTC
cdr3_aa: CASSPLTDYEQYF

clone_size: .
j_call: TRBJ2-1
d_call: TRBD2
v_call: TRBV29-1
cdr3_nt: TGCAGCGTTCCGGGACTAGCGTATGAGCAGTTCTTC
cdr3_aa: CSVPGLAYEQFF

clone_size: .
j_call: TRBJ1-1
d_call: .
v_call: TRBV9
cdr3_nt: TGTGCCAGCAGCCCACTCGGTCCGATGGGCACTGAAGCTTTCTTT
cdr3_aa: CASSPLGPMGTEAFF

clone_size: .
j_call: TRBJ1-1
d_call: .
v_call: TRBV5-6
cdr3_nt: TGTGCCAGCCTCAGGGAAGACACTGAAGCTTTCTTT
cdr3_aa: CASLREDTEAFF

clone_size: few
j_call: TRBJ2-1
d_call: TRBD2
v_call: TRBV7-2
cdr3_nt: TGTGCCAGCAGCTTAGGACTAGCGGGGGTCTACAATGAGCAGTTCTTC
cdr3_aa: CASSLGLAGVYNEQFF

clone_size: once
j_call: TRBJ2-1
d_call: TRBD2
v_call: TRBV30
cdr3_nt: TGTGCCTGGAGTGTACAACTAGCGGGGGATGAGCAGTTCTTC
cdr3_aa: CAWSVQLAGDEQFF

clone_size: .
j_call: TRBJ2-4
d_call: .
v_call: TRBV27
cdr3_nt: TGTGCCAGCAGTTTAAGGGCGGGTTTAGCCAAAAACATTCAGTACTTC
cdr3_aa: CASSLRAGLAKNIQYF

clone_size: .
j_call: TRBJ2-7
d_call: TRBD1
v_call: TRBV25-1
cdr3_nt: TGTGCCAGCGGACGGACAGGGGGCTCCTACGAGCAGTACTTC
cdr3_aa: CASGRTGGSYEQYF

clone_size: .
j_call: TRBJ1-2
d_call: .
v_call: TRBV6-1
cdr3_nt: TGTGCCATCCAGACAGATCCGGGGTACTATGGCTACACCTTC
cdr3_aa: CAIQTDPGYYGYTF

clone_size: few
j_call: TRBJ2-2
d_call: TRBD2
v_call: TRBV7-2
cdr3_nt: TGTGCCAGCAGCCACCATAGCGGGGGGAACACCGGGGAGCTGTTTTTT
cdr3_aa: CASSHHSGGNTGELFF

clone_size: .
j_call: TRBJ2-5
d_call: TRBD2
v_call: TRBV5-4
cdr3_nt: TGTGCCAGCAGCTTCAGCGGGGGGGCGGAAGAGACCCAGTACTTC
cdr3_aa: CASSFSGGAEETQYF

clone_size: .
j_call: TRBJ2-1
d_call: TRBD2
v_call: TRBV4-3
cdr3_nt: TGCGCCAGCAGCCAAGGTTCCGGGACTAGCGTTTACAATGAGCAGTTCTTC
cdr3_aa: CASSQGSGTSVYNEQFF

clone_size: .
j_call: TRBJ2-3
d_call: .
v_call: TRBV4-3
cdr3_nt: TGCGCCAGCAGCCTGATGGGCCCTGAAGAGACGCAGTATTTT
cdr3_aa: CASSLMGPEETQYF

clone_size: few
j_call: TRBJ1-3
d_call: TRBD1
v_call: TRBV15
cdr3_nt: TGTGCCACCAGCGACCGGGACAGGGGAACCTCTGGAAACACCATATATTTT
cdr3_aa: CATSDRDRGTSGNTIYF

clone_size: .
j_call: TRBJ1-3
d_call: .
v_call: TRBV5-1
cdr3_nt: TGCGCCAGCAGCCCAGGGGTAAACGGAAACACCATATATTTT
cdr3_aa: CASSPGVNGNTIYF

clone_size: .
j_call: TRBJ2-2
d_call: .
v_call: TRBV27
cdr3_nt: TGTGCCAGCAGTCTGACCTACGGGGAGCTGTTTTTT
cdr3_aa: CASSLTYGELFF

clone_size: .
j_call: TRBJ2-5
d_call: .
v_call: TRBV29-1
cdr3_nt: TGCAGCGTTTCGGGGGTCTTCGGAGAGACCCAGTACTTC
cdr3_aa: CSVSGVFGETQYF

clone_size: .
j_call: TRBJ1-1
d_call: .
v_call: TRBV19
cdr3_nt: TGTGCCAGTAGTGACAGGCGTGACACTGAAGCTTTCTTT
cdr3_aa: CASSDRRDTEAFF

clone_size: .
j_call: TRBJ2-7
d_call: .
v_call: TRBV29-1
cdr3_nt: TGCAGCGTTAAGAGCTCCTACGAGCAGTACTTC
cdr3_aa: CSVKSSYEQYF

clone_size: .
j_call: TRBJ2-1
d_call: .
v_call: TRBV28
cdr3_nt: TGTGCCAGCACACCAATAAATGAGGGGGATGAGCAGTTCTTC
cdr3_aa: CASTPINEGDEQFF

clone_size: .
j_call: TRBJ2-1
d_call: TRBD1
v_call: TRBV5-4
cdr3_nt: TGTGCCAGCAGCACCGGGACAGGGGACTACAATGAGCAGTTCTTC
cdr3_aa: CASSTGTGDYNEQFF

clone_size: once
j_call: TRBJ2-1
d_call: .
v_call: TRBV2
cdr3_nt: TGTGCCACCTCGGAACAGGGACAAGCCTACAATGAGCAGTTCTTC
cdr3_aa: CATSEQGQAYNEQFF

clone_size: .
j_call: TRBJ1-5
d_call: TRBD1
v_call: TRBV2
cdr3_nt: TGTGCCAGCAGGGACAGGGGAATCAATCAGCCCCAGCATTTT
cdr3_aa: CASRDRGINQPQHF

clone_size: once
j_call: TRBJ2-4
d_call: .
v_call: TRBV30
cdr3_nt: TGTGCCTGGAGTGTACTCTACTTAGCCAAAAACATTCAGTACTTC
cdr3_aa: CAWSVLYLAKNIQYF

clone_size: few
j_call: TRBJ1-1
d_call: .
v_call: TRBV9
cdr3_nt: TGTGCCAGCAGCCCGGGTTCGAAGAACACTGAAGCTTTCTTT
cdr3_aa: CASSPGSKNTEAFF

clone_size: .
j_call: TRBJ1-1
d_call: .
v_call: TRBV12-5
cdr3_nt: TGTGCTAGTGGTTTGGTACGATCCGTTCAGTGGGGTTCGGACACTGAAGCTTTCTTT
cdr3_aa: CASGLVRSVQWGSDTEAFF

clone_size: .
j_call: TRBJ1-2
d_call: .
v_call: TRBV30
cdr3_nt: TGTGCCTGGAAACTGGACTATGGCTACACCTTC
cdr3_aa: CAWKLDYGYTF

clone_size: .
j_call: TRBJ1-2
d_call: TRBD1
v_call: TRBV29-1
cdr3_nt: TGCAGCGTTGGACAGGGGTATGGCTACACCTTC
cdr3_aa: CSVGQGYGYTF

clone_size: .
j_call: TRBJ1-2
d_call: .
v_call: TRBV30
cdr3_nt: TGTGCCTGGACCGGGACCCGCCGAGACTATGGCTACACCTTC
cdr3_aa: CAWTGTRRDYGYTF

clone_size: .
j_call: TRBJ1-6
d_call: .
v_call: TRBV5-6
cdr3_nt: TGTGCCAGCAGCTTAGGCAGGGCTAATTCACCCCTCCACTTT
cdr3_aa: CASSLGRANSPLHF

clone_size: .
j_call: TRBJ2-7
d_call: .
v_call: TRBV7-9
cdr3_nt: TGTGCCAGCAGCCCACAGGGAGACGAGCAGTACTTC
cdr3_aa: CASSPQGDEQYF

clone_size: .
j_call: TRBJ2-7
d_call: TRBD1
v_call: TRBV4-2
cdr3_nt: TGTGCCAGCAGCCATCCCGGGACAGCCTACGAGCAGTACTTC
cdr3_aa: CASSHPGTAYEQYF

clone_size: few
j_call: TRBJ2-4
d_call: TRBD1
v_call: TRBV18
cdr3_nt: TGTGCCAGCTCACCCGGGACAGGGAAAAACATTCAGTACTTC
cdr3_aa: CASSPGTGKNIQYF

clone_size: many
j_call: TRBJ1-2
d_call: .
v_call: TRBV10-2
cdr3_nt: TGCGCCAGCAGTGAGTTCCTAGGAGGTAAAGGCGGCTATGGCTACACCTTC
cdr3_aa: CASSEFLGGKGGYGYTF

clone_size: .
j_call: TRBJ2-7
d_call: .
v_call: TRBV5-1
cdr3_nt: TGCGCCAGCAGCCGGGACCCGATCTACGAGCAGTACTTC
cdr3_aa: CASSRDPIYEQYF

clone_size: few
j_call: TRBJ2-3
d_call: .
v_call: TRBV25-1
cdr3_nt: TGTGCCAGCAGTGCCGGCACAGATACGCAGTATTTT
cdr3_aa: CASSAGTDTQYF

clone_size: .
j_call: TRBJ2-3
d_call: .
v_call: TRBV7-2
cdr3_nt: TGTGCCAGCAGCCCAACCACAGATACGCAGTATTTT
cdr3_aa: CASSPTTDTQYF

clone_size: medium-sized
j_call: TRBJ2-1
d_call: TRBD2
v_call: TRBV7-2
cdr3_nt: TGTGCCAGCAGCTCTAGCGGGGGTTCCTACAATGAGCAGTTCTTC
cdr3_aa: CASSSSGGSYNEQFF

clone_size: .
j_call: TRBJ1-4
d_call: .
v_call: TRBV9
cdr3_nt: TGTGCCAGCAGCGTCGGGGACGGCCCACGGGAAAAACTGTTTTTT
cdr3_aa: CASSVGDGPREKLFF

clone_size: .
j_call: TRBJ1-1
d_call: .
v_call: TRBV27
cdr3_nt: TGTGCCAGCAGGTCGCTCCAGGGGCTGACTGAAGCTTTCTTT
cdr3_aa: CASRSLQGLTEAFF